Following are 30 T cell receptor beta chains from one sample sequenced in a study of blood T cell repertoires in COVID-19. The protocol was immunoSEQ multiplex PCR, while the TCRdb copy is restricted to in-frame clones and leaves out a portion. The table shows roughly 150,000 clones, with around 83% occurring only once. The material sequenced was peripheral blood. The receptors were sampled from a woman aged 50 to 65 in a cohort sampled during active or convalescent COVID-19.

This clone was found once. This specimen includes other DNA sequences encoding the same CDR3. This chain links TRBV12-3 or TRBV12-4 with TRBJ1-2, with D possibly being TRBD1 (5 bases). Trimming pared 4 bases from V and 5 bases from J, leaving 8 bases between. The CDR3 extends over 12 amino acids. This chain's CDR3 is CASSSQGYGYTF. The CDR3 DNA is TGTGCCAGCAGTTCGCAGGGATATGGCTACACCTTC.

The chain combines TRBV2 with TRBJ2-7; D may be TRBD2 (6 bases). The CDR3 is made up of 12 amino acids. The V and J ends lost 5 bases and 7 bases respectively, with 12 bases between them. Germline CDR1 is SNHLY and CDR2 is FYNNEI. CDR3 DNA: TGTGCCAGCAGTCCGACTAGTGTGGAGCAGTACTTC. Encoded protein: CASSPTSVEQYF.

This clone was counted once. This chain links TRBV7-2 with TRBJ2-1; 8 bases match TRBD1. This CDR3 is built from 16 residues. With V trimmed by 2 bases and J by 6 bases, 9 bases remained unmatched. Germline-derived CDR1 and CDR2 are SGHTA and FQGNSA. CDR3 coding DNA: TGTGCCAGCAGCTTACGCGTCGCAGGGGGCTTCAATGAGCAGTTCTTC. This gives the protein CASSLRVAGGFNEQFF. The variable domain in full, with the rest retrieved from reference TRBV7-2 and TRBJ2-1, is GAGVSQSPSNKVTEKGKDVELRCDPISGHTALYWYRQSLGQGLEFLIYFQGNSAPDKSGLPSDRFSAERTGGSVSTLTIQRTQQEDSAVYLCASSLRVAGGFNEQFFGPGTRLTVL.

The gene calls are TRBV5-5 and TRBJ1-2; 10 nucleotides match TRBD1. This CDR3 spans 15 amino acids. Germline assignment: CDR1 SGHKS and CDR2 YYEKEE (reference sequence). With V trimmed by 0 bases and J by 7 bases, 6 bases remained unmatched. The CDR3 sequence is CASSLEGQGGGGYTF. CDR3 in DNA: TGTGCCAGCAGCTTGGAAGGACAGGGGGGTGGTGGCTACACCTTC. The full variable domain, its missing parts supplied by reference TRBV5-5 and TRBJ1-2, is DAGVTQSPTHLIKTRGQQVTLRCSPISGHKSVSWYQQVLGQGPQFIFQYYEKEERGRGNFPDRFSARQFPNYSSELNVNALLLGDSALYLCASSLEGQGGGGYTFGSGTRLTVV.

V usage is TRBV7-8 and J usage is TRBJ1-3; D is ambiguous. Germline CDR1 reads SGHVS; CDR2 reads FQNEAQ. The V gene lost 1 base and the J gene lost 3 bases, with 7 bases spanning the gap. The CDR3 runs 14 residues. CDR3: CASSLGDFGNTIYF. CDR3 bases: TGTGCCAGCAGCTTAGGAGACTTTGGAAACACCATATATTTT.

This clone was counted a few times. This sequence joins TRBV6-5 and TRBJ1-2; tentative D call: TRBD1 (6 bases). Trimming removed 11 bases from V and 2 bases from J, with 15 bases in between. The germline V gene encodes CDR1 MNHEY and CDR2 SVGAGI. This CDR3 is 13 amino acids long. CDR3 sequence reads: CASGGQKNYGYTF. CDR3 DNA: TGTGCCTCGGGGGGACAAAAAAACTATGGCTACACCTTC.

The chain carries TRBV6-4 and TRBJ2-1; no clear D. Trimming shortened V by 2 bases and J by 2 bases, and 16 bases separated the two germline ends. Germline CDR1 MRHNA, CDR2 SNTAGT. This CDR3 is built from 17 residues. CDR3 DNA sequence: TGTGCCAGCAGTGACACGAGAAAGCTGGTCCCCTACAATGAGCAGTTCTTC. Its translation is CASSDTRKLVPYNEQFF.

This clone was picked up a small number of times. The rearrangement uses TRBV6-5 and TRBJ2-1, with a possible D match to TRBD1 (6 bases). V lost 11 bases, J lost 0 bases, and 14 bases lay in between. The CDR3 has 14 amino acids. CDR1 MNHEY and CDR2 SVGAGI come from the germline V gene. The CDR3 sequence is CASRGENSYNEQFF. Written as DNA, the CDR3 is TGTGCCTCCAGGGGAGAAAACTCCTACAATGAGCAGTTCTTC.

The V and J genes are TRBV7-8 and TRBJ1-5, with D perhaps matching TRBD1 (5 bases). CDR1 and CDR2 from the germline V gene are SGHVS and FQNEAQ. Between the trimmed V and J ends, which lost 5 bases and 1 base, there was a span of 12 bases. The CDR3 runs to 15 residues. CDR3 loop: CASSPPGISNQPQHF. The CDR3, as DNA: TGTGCCAGCAGCCCGCCAGGGATCAGCAATCAGCCCCAGCATTTT.

The CDR3: CAISESTGDYGYTF. DNA of the CDR3: TGTGCCATCAGTGAGTCGACAGGGGACTATGGCTACACCTTC. The chain uses TRBV10-3 and TRBJ1-2, with 8 bases fitting TRBD1. This CDR3 is 14 amino acids long. The V gene end was trimmed by 0 bases and the J gene end by 3 bases; junction bases not matched to a gene: 0. The germline CDR1 and CDR2 sequences are ENHRY and SYGVKD.

This sequence joins TRBV14 and TRBJ2-3; maybe TRBD1 (6 bases). Trimming pared 6 bases from V and 1 base from J, leaving 11 bases between. CDR1 is SGHDN and CDR2 is FVKESK in the germline V gene. The CDR3 runs 14 residues. The CDR3 loop reads CASSRQARTDTQYF. CDR3 coding DNA: TGTGCCAGCAGTCGACAGGCTCGCACAGATACGCAGTATTTT.

The count of this clone is one. The rearrangement joins TRBV6-2 or TRBV6-3 to TRBJ1-2, with D possibly being TRBD1 (5 bases). Looked up from germline, CDR1 is MNHEY and CDR2 is SVGEGT. V was trimmed by 2 bases and J by 4 bases, leaving 11 bases between them. The CDR3 covers 14 residues. The CDR3 DNA reads TGTGCCAGCAGTTACGGGGCGACAAGCTATGGCTACACCTTC. Residues: CASSYGATSYGYTF.

J is TRBJ2-7 and V is TRBV19; TRBD1 matches 7 bases. Germline CDR1 reads LNHDA; CDR2 reads SQIVND (reference sequence). CDR3 length: 13 residues. Trimming at V came to 5 bases and at J to 2 bases, leaving 3 bases not matched to a gene. CDR3 sequence reads: CASSGDSPYEQYF. The CDR3 nucleotides are TGTGCCAGTAGTGGGGACAGCCCCTACGAGCAGTACTTC.

The chain combines TRBV7-9 with TRBJ1-6, with 8 bases matching TRBD1. This CDR3 is built from 13 residues. Looked up from germline, CDR1 is SEHNR and CDR2 is FQNEAQ (reference sequence). The V gene end was trimmed by 5 bases and the J gene end by 12 bases; junction bases not matched to a gene: 6. This chain's CDR3 is CASSLGQGGPLHF. The CDR3 DNA sequence: TGTGCCAGCAGCCTAGGACAGGGCGGACCCCTCCACTTT.

CDR3 residues: CASSSLAADTQYF. The DNA for the CDR3 is TGTGCCAGCAGCTCCCTGGCGGCAGATACGCAGTATTTT. The chain combines TRBV7-8 with TRBJ2-3; no clear D. This CDR3 contains 13 residues. Germline V gene sequence: CDR1 SGHVS, CDR2 FQNEAQ. The ends were cut back, 4 bases at V and 4 bases at J, with 9 bases in the middle.

This chain connects TRBV6-4 to TRBJ1-1, with TRBD1 identical over 10 bases. This CDR3 is built from 14 residues. V lost 6 bases, J lost 3 bases, and 4 bases stayed unmatched. Per the germline V gene, CDR1 is MRHNA and CDR2 is SNTAGT. CDR3 amino acids: CASRVDRGYTEAFF. The DNA of the CDR3 is TGTGCCAGCAGAGTGGACAGGGGGTACACTGAAGCTTTCTTT.

V and J are TRBV2 and TRBJ1-3; 8 nucleotides line up with TRBD1. CDR1 is SNHLY, CDR2 FYNNEI, per germline. The V and J ends lost 7 bases and 4 bases, in that order; junction bases with no gene match: 15. The CDR3 has 17 residues. The CDR3 sequence is CASTTVGQGAEGNTIYF. CDR3 sequence (DNA): TGTGCCAGCACCACAGTAGGACAGGGAGCGGAGGGAAACACCATATATTTT.

Written as DNA, the CDR3 is TGTGCCAGTAGTGTTAGTCAGGGTCGGGTGACCCAGTACTTC. The encoded protein is CASSVSQGRVTQYF. The chain links TRBV19 to TRBJ2-5; tentative D call: TRBD1 (5 bases). V gave up 5 bases and J gave up 7 bases, with 17 bases separating them. Germline V gene data show CDR1 as LNHDA and CDR2 as SQIVND (reference sequence). This CDR3 has 14 residues.

The J gene is TRBJ2-7, the V gene TRBV6-5; tentative D call: TRBD1 (5 bases). The V gene lost 0 bases and the J gene lost 5 bases, with 11 bases spanning the gap. The germline gives CDR1 MNHEY, CDR2 SVGAGI. The CDR3 is 14 residues long. As DNA, the CDR3 is TGTGCCAGCAGTTACTCATACCAGGGCCACGAGCAGTACTTC. Translation gives CASSYSYQGHEQYF.

The chain employs TRBV5-1 and TRBJ2-3, with 11 bases fitting TRBD2. This CDR3 spans 16 amino acids. Germline V lookup: CDR1 SGHRS, CDR2 YFSETQ. V lost 4 bases and J lost 1; bases outside the gene matches: 5. In nucleotides, the CDR3 is TGCGCCAGCAGCGTAACTAGCGGGGGACGCACAGATACGCAGTATTTT. Amino acids: CASSVTSGGRTDTQYF.

V usage is TRBV3-1 (or the pseudogene TRBV3-2) and J usage is TRBJ1-1; D not resolved. The CDR3 runs to 16 residues. V lost 1 base, J lost 0 bases, and 12 bases lay in between. In germline, CDR1 is LGHDT, CDR2 YNNKEL (reference sequence). CDR3 in amino acids: CASSQGGRMMNTEAFF. Written as DNA, the CDR3 is TGTGCCAGCAGCCAAGGAGGGAGAATGATGAACACTGAAGCTTTCTTT.

The V call is TRBV6-6, the J call TRBJ1-6; 9 positions match TRBD1. Germline V gene lookup returns CDR1 MNHNY and CDR2 SVGAGI (reference sequence). The CDR3 extends over 17 amino acids. Trimming at V came to 5 bases and at J to 9 bases, leaving 14 bases not matched to a gene. This chain's CDR3 is CASSQQGASFVASPLHF. The DNA for the CDR3 is TGTGCCAGCAGTCAACAGGGGGCGTCTTTTGTGGCTTCACCCCTCCACTTT.

This clone was picked up a small number of times. The chain combines TRBV7-2 with TRBJ2-7; the match to TRBD2 covers 7 bases. The CDR3 is 14 residues long. The J segment lost 5 bases and the V segment lost 1 base, leaving 5 bases of the junction unmatched. Germline loops: CDR1 SGHTA, CDR2 FQGNSA. The DNA of the CDR3 is TGTGCCAGCAGCTTAGTTAGGGGAGGGGACGAGCAGTACTTC. It translates to CASSLVRGGDEQYF. Complete variable domain (other parts from reference TRBV7-2 and TRBJ2-7): GAGVSQSPSNKVTEKGKDVELRCDPISGHTALYWYRQSLGQGLEFLIYFQGNSAPDKSGLPSDRFSAERTGGSVSTLTIQRTQQEDSAVYLCASSLVRGGDEQYFGPGTRLTVT.

This rearrangement joins TRBV12-5 to TRBJ2-2; no clear D gene. Germline V gene sequence: CDR1 LGHNT, CDR2 FRNRAP. The germline V and J ends were trimmed by 6 bases and 4 bases, with 9 bases remaining between them. The CDR3 has 13 residues. DNA of the CDR3: TGTGCTAGTGGCGGTCTGAGCACCGGGGAGCTGTTTTTT. It translates to CASGGLSTGELFF. The variable domain in full, with the rest retrieved from reference TRBV12-5 and TRBJ2-2, is DARVTQTPRHKVTEMGQEVTMRCQPILGHNTVFWYRQTMMQGLELLAYFRNRAPLDDSGMPKDRFSAEMPDATLATLKIQPSEPRDSAVYFCASGGLSTGELFFGEGSRLTVL.

J is TRBJ2-1 and V is TRBV4-2; 10 positions match TRBD2. Germline CDR1 is LGHNA and CDR2 is YNFKEQ. CDR3 length equals 18 residues. The J segment lost 5 bases and the V segment lost 4 bases, leaving 14 bases of the junction unmatched. In DNA form, the CDR3 reads TGTGCCAGCAGCCGTCCCGGGGCTAGCGGGGGCGCAAACAATGAGCAGTTCTTC. Its protein is CASSRPGASGGANNEQFF.

The gene calls are TRBV4-1 and TRBJ2-2; 13 bases align to TRBD2. The V gene's germline CDR1 is MGHRA and CDR2 YSYEKL. The trim removed 1 base at V and 4 bases at J, leaving 6 bases unmatched. The CDR3 consists of 18 residues. DNA for the CDR3: TGCGCCAGCAGCCAAGGAGGACTAGCGGGGGTCGGCACCGGGGAGCTGTTTTTT. As protein: CASSQGGLAGVGTGELFF.

This chain connects TRBV2 to TRBJ1-5, with 7 bases identical to TRBD1. J lost 5 bases, V lost 8 bases, and 6 bases had no gene match. CDR3 length equals 13 residues. Per the germline V gene, CDR1 is SNHLY and CDR2 is FYNNEI. CDR3 protein: CASLDRVDQPQHF. Written as DNA, the CDR3 is TGTGCCAGCCTAGACAGGGTAGATCAGCCCCAGCATTTT. Full variable domain (missing parts from reference TRBV2 and TRBJ1-5): EPEVTQTPSHQVTQMGQEVILRCVPISNHLYFYWYRQILGQKVEFLVSFYNNEISEKSEIFDDQFSVERPDGSNFTLKIRSTKLEDSAMYFCASLDRVDQPQHFGDGTRLSIL.

CDR3 amino acids: CASSRGGMDANEQFF. The CDR3 DNA reads as TGTGCCAGCTCACGAGGGGGAATGGACGCTAATGAGCAGTTCTTC. The V call is TRBV18, the J call TRBJ2-1; possibly TRBD1 for D (6 bases). With 4 bases removed from V and 7 bases from J, the gap between germline ends came to 17 bases. Germline V gene sequence: CDR1 KGHSH, CDR2 LQKENI. The CDR3 runs to 15 residues.

The rearrangement joins TRBV5-1 to TRBJ2-7; D gene ambiguous. CDR3 length: 12 residues. V lost 0 bases and J 6 bases, leaving 7 bases between the germline ends. Germline V gives CDR1 SGHRS, CDR2 YFSETQ. CDR3 sequence: CASSLDTGEQYF. Here the CDR3 DNA reads TGCGCCAGCAGCTTGGACACGGGCGAGCAGTACTTC.

To note about this clone: The CDR3 does not end in the conserved phenylalanine or tryptophan, so this is likely a read error. No DNA is shown, since the ends of the CDR3 on it are uncertain; the CDR3 is the one TCRdb lists. V gene TRBV2 combines with J gene TRBJ1-2. The germline V gene encodes CDR1 SNHLY and CDR2 FYNNEI. Including both end residues, the CDR3 is 11 amino acids long. CDR3 residues: CASSRNRLFQL.